This entry lists 5 T cell receptor beta chains sequenced from one sample in a study of cytomegalovirus exposure and HLA in healthy donors. The assay was immunoSEQ multiplex PCR, and TCRdb's table has in-frame clones only and misses some. The sample holds approximately 140,000 clones, around nine tenths seen once. Sequenced input: PBMCs. All receptors derive from a man aged 18-30 years in good health and CMV-seropositive.

This clone was seen a single time. This CDR3 reads CASSAPPGEQFF. CDR3 sequence (DNA): TGTGCCAGCAGTGCGCCTCCAGGTGAGCAGTTCTTC. The gene calls are TRBV6-1 and TRBJ2-1, with D hard to call. Germline V gives CDR1 MNHNS, CDR2 SASEGT. The CDR3 runs 12 residues. V shed 4 bases and J shed 9 bases, with 10 bases lying between them.

This clone has only one observation. The chain is built from TRBV5-1 and TRBJ2-5; 8 bases match TRBD1. J lost 3 bases, V lost 3 bases, and 10 bases had no gene match. The CDR3 is 16 residues long. Germline V lookup: CDR1 SGHRS, CDR2 YFSETQ. CDR3 bases: TGCGCCAGCAGCTCGGACAGGGTTTGGGGGAAAGAGACCCAGTACTTC. Residues: CASSSDRVWGKETQYF.

This chain links TRBV11-2 with TRBJ2-1; 8 positions agree with TRBD2. The CDR3 sequence is 16 residues long. J gave up 7 bases and V 5 bases, and 13 bases lay outside the gene matches. Germline lookup yields CDR1 SGHAT and CDR2 FQNNGV. Here the CDR3 DNA reads TGTGCCAGCAGCGCCCTAGCGGGCCCTGGGGGGAATGAGCAGTTCTTC. Its protein product is CASSALAGPGGNEQFF. The entire variable domain, with the rest obtained from reference TRBV11-2 and TRBJ2-1, is as follows: EAGVAQSPRYKIIEKRQSVAFWCNPISGHATLYWYQQILGQGPKLLIQFQNNGVVDDSQLPKDRFSAERLKGVDSTLKIQPAKLEDSAVYLCASSALAGPGGNEQFFGPGTRLTVL.

The chain couples TRBV4-1 to TRBJ2-3; 8 positions agree with TRBD1. The V gene end was trimmed by 5 bases and the J gene end by 3 bases; junction bases not matched to a gene: 4. From germline, CDR1 is MGHRA and CDR2 YSYEKL. This CDR3 region has 14 residues. The CDR3 spells CASSFGQGTDTQYF. The CDR3 nucleotides read TGCGCCAGCAGCTTCGGACAGGGAACAGATACGCAGTATTTT.

The chain couples TRBV11-2 to TRBJ1-3; 7 bases align to TRBD1. Losses at the gene ends were 5 bases for V and 0 bases for J; bases not matched to a gene: 7. The germline gives CDR1 SGHAT, CDR2 FQNNGV. This CDR3 comprises 16 residues. The CDR3 sequence is CASSQRGLNSGNTIYF. The CDR3 nucleotides read TGTGCCAGCAGCCAGAGGGGGCTGAACTCTGGAAACACCATATATTTT.